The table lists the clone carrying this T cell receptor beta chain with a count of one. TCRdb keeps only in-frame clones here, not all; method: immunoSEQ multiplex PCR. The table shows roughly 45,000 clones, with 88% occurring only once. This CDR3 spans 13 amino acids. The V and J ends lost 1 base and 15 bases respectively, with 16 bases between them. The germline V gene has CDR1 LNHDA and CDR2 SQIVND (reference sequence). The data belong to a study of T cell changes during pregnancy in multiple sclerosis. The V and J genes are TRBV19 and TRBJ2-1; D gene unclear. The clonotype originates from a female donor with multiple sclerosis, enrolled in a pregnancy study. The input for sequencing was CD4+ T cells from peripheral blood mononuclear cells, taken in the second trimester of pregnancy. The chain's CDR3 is CASSIASGLRGFF. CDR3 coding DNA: TGTGCCAGTAGTATAGCATCCGGCCTGCGAGGGTTCTTC.